This passage covers 17 T cell receptor beta chains from one sample sequenced in a study of a mutant IDH1 vaccine in newly diagnosed glioma. For these TCRs, the target antigens are not known. TCRdb keeps only in-frame clones here, not all; method: immunoSEQ multiplex PCR. The sample lists roughly 69,000 clones, around nine tenths seen once, with roughly 2% in the top ten. Documented time point: week 35, safety follow-up. Doses consisted of 300 ug of mutant IDH1 20-mer peptide each, paired with topical imiquimod. The starting material was PBMCs, obtained from a glioma patient whose treatment included an IDH1 peptide vaccine. Receptors originate from a man aged 30-40 years with glioma.

The genes are TRBV4-2 and TRBJ2-1, with 8 nucleotides matching TRBD2. The V gene end was trimmed by 1 base and the J gene end by 7 bases; junction bases not matched to a gene: 9. Germline-derived CDR1 and CDR2 are LGHNA and YNFKEQ. The CDR3 covers 16 residues. The CDR3 loop is CASSQVPGRGANEQFF. For the CDR3, the DNA is TGTGCCAGCAGCCAAGTTCCGGGGCGGGGGGCTAATGAGCAGTTCTTC.

This chain connects TRBV5-1 to TRBJ2-1, with 7 nucleotides matching TRBD1. Germline lookup yields CDR1 SGHRS and CDR2 YFSETQ. The CDR3 is 16 residues long. After removal of 4 bases from V and 4 bases from J, the junction contained 11 bases not matched to a gene. The chain's CDR3 is CASSLLQGDSYNEQFF. The CDR3 bases are TGCGCCAGCAGCCTCCTCCAGGGGGATAGTTACAATGAGCAGTTCTTC.

This clone was observed a handful of times. J is TRBJ1-1 and V is TRBV29-1; no definite D call. CDR1 and CDR2 from the germline V gene are SQVTM and ANQGSEA. V lost 3 bases and J lost 5, with 13 bases in between. The CDR3 length is 13 residues. CDR3 sequence reads: CSVDSDGRTEAFF. As DNA, the CDR3 is TGCAGCGTTGATTCCGACGGACGGACTGAAGCTTTCTTT. Supplemented by reference TRBV29-1 and TRBJ1-1, the full variable domain reads SAVISQKPSRDICQRGTSLTIQCQVDSQVTMMFWYRQQPGQSLTLIATANQGSEATYESGFVIDKFPISRPNLTFSTLTVSNMSPEDSSIYLCSVDSDGRTEAFFGQGTRLTVV.

This clone was detected only a few times. This chain uses TRBV30 with TRBJ1-1, with D perhaps matching TRBD1 (6 bases). Germline V gene sequence: CDR1 GTSNPN, CDR2 SVGIG (reference sequence). The CDR3 has 12 residues. The ends were cut back, 7 bases at V and 5 bases at J, with 14 bases in the middle. DNA for the CDR3: TGTGCCTTATCTCCGGGGGCTACTGAAGCTTTCTTT. This gives the protein CALSPGATEAFF.

Notes on this clone: Other DNA variants within this sample encode the same CDR3. The CDR3 nucleotides read TGCAGTGCTAGTTCCCAAGAGACCCAGTACTTC. Protein sequence: CSASSQETQYF. The chain recombines TRBV20-1 with TRBJ2-5; D unclear. Germline values: CDR1 DFQATT, CDR2 SNEGSKA (reference sequence). The CDR3 is 11 residues long. V dropped 3 bases and J dropped 1 base, with 3 bases sitting between them.

The chain employs TRBV10-3 and TRBJ1-2; D perhaps matches TRBD1 (5 bases). Trimming stripped 3 bases from V and 4 bases from J, with 9 bases between. The CDR3 is made up of 13 amino acids. The V gene's germline CDR1 is ENHRY and CDR2 SYGVKD. The CDR3, as DNA: TGTGCCATCAGTGACCGGGACGGCTATGGCTACACCTTC. As protein: CAISDRDGYGYTF.

CDR3 sequence: CASSLAPVEGMGYTF. The CDR3 DNA is TGCGCCAGCAGCTTGGCCCCGGTGGAAGGGATGGGCTACACCTTC. V is TRBV5-1 and J is TRBJ1-2; D not certain. Germline V gene sequence: CDR1 SGHRS, CDR2 YFSETQ. The CDR3 runs to 15 residues. The V end was cut by 0 bases, the J end by 8 bases, with 17 bases between.

V and J are TRBV27 and TRBJ2-2; weak D call: TRBD2 (5 bases). The V and J ends lost 5 bases and 4 bases respectively, with 11 bases between them. The CDR3 extends over 14 amino acids. CDR1 MNHEY and CDR2 SMNVEV come from the germline V gene (reference sequence). The CDR3 nucleotides are TGTGCCAGCAGTCGCAACAGCGGCACCGGGGAGCTGTTTTTT. It translates to CASSRNSGTGELFF.

The J gene is TRBJ2-7, the V gene TRBV4-2; 8 positions agree with TRBD1. The CDR3 length is 15 residues. V shed 0 bases and J 1 base; nucleotides not matched to a gene: 2. Germline CDR1 and CDR2: LGHNA and YNFKEQ. The CDR3 DNA reads TGTGCCAGCAGCCAAGAAGACAGGGGTTCCTACGAGCAGTACTTC. Residues: CASSQEDRGSYEQYF.

The chain joins TRBV7-8 to TRBJ2-7, with a tentative D call TRBD1 (5 bases). This CDR3 is 14 amino acids long. Germline assignment: CDR1 SGHVS and CDR2 FQNEAQ. V lost 1 base, J lost 6 bases, and 13 bases lay in between. The CDR3, as DNA: TGTGCCAGCAGCTTAGGGGAATACAGGACCGAGCAGTACTTC. This encodes CASSLGEYRTEQYF.

This clone was picked up one time. The gene calls are TRBV2 and TRBJ2-1, with D uncertain. There are 12 residues in the CDR3. The V gene lost 7 bases and the J gene lost 8 bases, with 12 bases spanning the gap. Germline V gives CDR1 SNHLY, CDR2 FYNNEI. The CDR3 is CASNFGIDEQFF. DNA of the CDR3: TGTGCCAGCAATTTCGGAATAGATGAGCAGTTCTTC.

This clone was seen only once. The chain joins TRBV6-1 to TRBJ2-5, with TRBD2 as a possible D gene (5 bases). Germline CDR1 and CDR2: MNHNS and SASEGT. V shed 5 bases and J shed 4 bases, with 17 bases lying between them. The CDR3 spans 15 residues. CDR3 sequence: CASSSSNYLAETQYF. For the CDR3, the DNA is TGTGCCAGCAGTAGCAGCAACTACCTAGCAGAGACCCAGTACTTC.

This chain links TRBV14 with TRBJ1-1; D call uncertain. The germline V gene has CDR1 SGHDN and CDR2 FVKESK. The CDR3 loop spans 16 amino acids. V was cut by 0 bases and J by 3 bases, with 14 bases left in between. CDR3 coding DNA: TGTGCCAGCAGCCAAGATTGGTGGAGTGGAGACACTGAAGCTTTCTTT. It yields the protein CASSQDWWSGDTEAFF.

The rearrangement links TRBV2 to TRBJ1-3; no firm D call. The ends were cut back, 7 bases at V and 0 bases at J, with 7 bases in the middle. The germline gives CDR1 SNHLY, CDR2 FYNNEI. The CDR3 has 13 amino acids. CDR3 sequence (DNA): TGTGCCAGCATGCGGGGCTCTGGAAACACCATATATTTT. Translation gives CASMRGSGNTIYF.

The chain recombines TRBV28 with TRBJ1-2; D is undetermined. V gave up 3 bases and J gave up 0 bases, with 8 bases separating them. Germline V gene data show CDR1 as MDHEN and CDR2 as SYDVKM. The CDR3 is made up of 14 amino acids. The CDR3: CASSFNNANYGYTF. CDR3 coding DNA: TGTGCCAGCAGTTTTAACAATGCTAACTATGGCTACACCTTC.

This chain uses TRBV6-5 with TRBJ1-2; D is ambiguous. The CDR3 extends over 13 amino acids. Between the trimmed V and J ends, which lost 6 bases and 0 bases, there was a span of 8 bases. Looked up from germline, CDR1 is MNHEY and CDR2 is SVGAGI. The CDR3 coding sequence is TGTGCCAGCAGATCAACTGCTAACTATGGCTACACCTTC. It codes for CASRSTANYGYTF.

The chain uses TRBV15 and TRBJ1-1, with D hard to call. Deletions cut 7 bases from V and 0 bases from J, with 9 bases between. The germline V gene has CDR1 LNHNV and CDR2 YYDKDF (reference sequence). This CDR3 contains 13 residues. CDR3 sequence (DNA): TGTGCCACCACTCTGGGGATGAACACTGAAGCTTTCTTT. This codes for CATTLGMNTEAFF.